This T cell receptor (beta chain) was identified in a study of CXCR3-negative and CXCR3-positive naive CD8 T cells. Findings of the study overall: CXCR3-negative naive cells had less hydrophobic TRB CDR3s than did CXCR3-positive naive cells.

The germline V gene has CDR1 SGHVS and CDR2 FQNEAQ. The length of the CDR3 is 16 residues. This clonotype shows up as medium-sized by frequency. Its target is unknown. The authors made the TRB cDNA libraries by 5' RACE using UMI labels. TCRdb processed the 5' RACE reads again and assigns one entry to each CDR3 protein, with no DNA. The sample table includes 6,000 to 8,000 distinct CDR3 sequences. This TCR was recovered from a human donor in good health. Some clones in this sample may be carry-over from other donors' samples. The chain combines TRBV7-8 with TRBJ2-1; TCRdb names TRBD2, which stays unverified in the absence of DNA. Sequencing used naive CXCR3- CD8+ T cells from blood. Subset here: CD45RO-CCR7+CD27+CD95- naive CD8+ T cells lacking CXCR3 (TNR3-). CDR3: CASSLADSGTSGEQFF. Full variable domain (outside the CDR3, taken from reference TRBV7-8 and TRBJ2-1): GAGVSQSPRYKVAKRGQDVALRCDPISGHVSLFWYQQALGQGPEFLTYFQNEAQLDKSGLPSDRFFAERPEGSVSTLKIQRTQQEDSAVYLCASSLADSGTSGEQFFGPGTRLTVL.